Below, one T cell receptor (beta chain) is given with its context. What it recognizes is unknown. The CDR3 has 12 residues. The ends were cut back, 5 bases at V and 8 bases at J, with 10 bases in the middle. Germline V gene sequence: CDR1 MDHEN, CDR2 SYDVKM. The source of the sample is a study of shared clonotypes between healthy human individuals. Overall study results and limits: Shared clonotypes across all four donors exceeded non-shared ones in generation probability. Sequencing depth was expected to influence donor clonotype sharing.

The repertoire was sequenced with immunoSEQ multiplex PCR; TCRdb's copy has only in-frame clones and lacks some. The sample includes some 800,000 clones, approximately 92% seen only once; the top ten take around 24%. Naive CD8 isolation took CD45RO-negative cells positively selected for CCR7 and excluded terminally differentiated effector memory CD45RA+ cells. The rearrangement joins TRBV28 to TRBJ2-1; D may be TRBD2 (5 bases). The receptor was derived from a man in his thirties or forties in good health. The material sequenced was naive CD8+ T cells sorted from blood. This CDR3 reads CASSQDLHEQFF. In DNA form, the CDR3 reads TGTGCCAGCAGTCAGGACTTGCATGAGCAGTTCTTC.